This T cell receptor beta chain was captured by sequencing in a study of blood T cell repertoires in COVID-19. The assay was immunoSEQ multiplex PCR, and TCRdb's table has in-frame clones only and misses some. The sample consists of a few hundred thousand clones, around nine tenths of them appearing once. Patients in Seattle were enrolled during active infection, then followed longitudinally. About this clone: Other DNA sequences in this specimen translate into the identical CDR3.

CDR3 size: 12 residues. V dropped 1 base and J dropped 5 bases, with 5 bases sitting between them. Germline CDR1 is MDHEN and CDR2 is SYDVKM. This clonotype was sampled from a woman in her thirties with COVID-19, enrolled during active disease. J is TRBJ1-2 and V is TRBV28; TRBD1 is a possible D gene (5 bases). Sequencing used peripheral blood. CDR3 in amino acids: CASSLSGYGYTF. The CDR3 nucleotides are TGTGCCAGCAGTTTATCAGGGTATGGCTACACCTTC.